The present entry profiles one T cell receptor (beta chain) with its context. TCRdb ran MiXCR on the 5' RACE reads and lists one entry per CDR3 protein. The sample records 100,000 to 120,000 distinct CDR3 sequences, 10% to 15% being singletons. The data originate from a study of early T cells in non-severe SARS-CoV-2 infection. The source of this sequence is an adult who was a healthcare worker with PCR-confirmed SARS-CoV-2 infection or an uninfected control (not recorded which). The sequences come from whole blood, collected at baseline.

The CDR3 DNA is TGTGCCAGCAGCCCCTTGGCGGGGCTTAACACTGAAGCTTTCTTT. Translated: CASSPLAGLNTEAFF. This rearrangement joins TRBV9 to TRBJ1-1; TRBD1 might be the D (5 bases). Looked up from germline, CDR1 is SGDLS and CDR2 is YYNGEE. The V and J ends lost 4 bases and 2 bases respectively, with 15 bases between them. The CDR3 spans 15 residues.